This T cell receptor (beta chain) stems from a study of cytomegalovirus exposure and HLA in healthy donors. This clone has a handful of counts. The target antigen is unknown. PCR amplification relied on 60 Vbeta primers (plus 13 Jbeta primers). Profiled with immunoSEQ multiplex PCR; TCRdb holds only in-frame clones, not every one. Of 140,000 to 150,000 clones in the sample, roughly 72% were seen once. The CDR3 covers 16 residues. Germline values: CDR1 SEHNR, CDR2 FQNEAQ (reference sequence). The V segment lost 0 bases and the J segment 5 bases; nucleotides outside the gene matches: 7. Study findings and constraints: An analysis done earlier found most TCR beta V segments productive about 87% or about 30% of the time. A later analysis showed that HLA-associated TCR beta chains had undergone more clonal expansion than equally common others. With later analysis, a missense DCLRE1C variant became linked to TCR beta V- and J-gene trimming. Rarity held for most TCR sequences, but there were some public TCRs that occurred in many donors.

This rearrangement joins TRBV7-9 to TRBJ2-3, with 8 bases that match TRBD2. The sequence came from a man aged 40-55 years in good health and CMV-seronegative. Sequencing used PBMCs. CDR3 bases: TGTGCCAGCAGCTTAGCGTCGGGAGGGCCGGGAGATACGCAGTATTTT. As protein: CASSLASGGPGDTQYF.